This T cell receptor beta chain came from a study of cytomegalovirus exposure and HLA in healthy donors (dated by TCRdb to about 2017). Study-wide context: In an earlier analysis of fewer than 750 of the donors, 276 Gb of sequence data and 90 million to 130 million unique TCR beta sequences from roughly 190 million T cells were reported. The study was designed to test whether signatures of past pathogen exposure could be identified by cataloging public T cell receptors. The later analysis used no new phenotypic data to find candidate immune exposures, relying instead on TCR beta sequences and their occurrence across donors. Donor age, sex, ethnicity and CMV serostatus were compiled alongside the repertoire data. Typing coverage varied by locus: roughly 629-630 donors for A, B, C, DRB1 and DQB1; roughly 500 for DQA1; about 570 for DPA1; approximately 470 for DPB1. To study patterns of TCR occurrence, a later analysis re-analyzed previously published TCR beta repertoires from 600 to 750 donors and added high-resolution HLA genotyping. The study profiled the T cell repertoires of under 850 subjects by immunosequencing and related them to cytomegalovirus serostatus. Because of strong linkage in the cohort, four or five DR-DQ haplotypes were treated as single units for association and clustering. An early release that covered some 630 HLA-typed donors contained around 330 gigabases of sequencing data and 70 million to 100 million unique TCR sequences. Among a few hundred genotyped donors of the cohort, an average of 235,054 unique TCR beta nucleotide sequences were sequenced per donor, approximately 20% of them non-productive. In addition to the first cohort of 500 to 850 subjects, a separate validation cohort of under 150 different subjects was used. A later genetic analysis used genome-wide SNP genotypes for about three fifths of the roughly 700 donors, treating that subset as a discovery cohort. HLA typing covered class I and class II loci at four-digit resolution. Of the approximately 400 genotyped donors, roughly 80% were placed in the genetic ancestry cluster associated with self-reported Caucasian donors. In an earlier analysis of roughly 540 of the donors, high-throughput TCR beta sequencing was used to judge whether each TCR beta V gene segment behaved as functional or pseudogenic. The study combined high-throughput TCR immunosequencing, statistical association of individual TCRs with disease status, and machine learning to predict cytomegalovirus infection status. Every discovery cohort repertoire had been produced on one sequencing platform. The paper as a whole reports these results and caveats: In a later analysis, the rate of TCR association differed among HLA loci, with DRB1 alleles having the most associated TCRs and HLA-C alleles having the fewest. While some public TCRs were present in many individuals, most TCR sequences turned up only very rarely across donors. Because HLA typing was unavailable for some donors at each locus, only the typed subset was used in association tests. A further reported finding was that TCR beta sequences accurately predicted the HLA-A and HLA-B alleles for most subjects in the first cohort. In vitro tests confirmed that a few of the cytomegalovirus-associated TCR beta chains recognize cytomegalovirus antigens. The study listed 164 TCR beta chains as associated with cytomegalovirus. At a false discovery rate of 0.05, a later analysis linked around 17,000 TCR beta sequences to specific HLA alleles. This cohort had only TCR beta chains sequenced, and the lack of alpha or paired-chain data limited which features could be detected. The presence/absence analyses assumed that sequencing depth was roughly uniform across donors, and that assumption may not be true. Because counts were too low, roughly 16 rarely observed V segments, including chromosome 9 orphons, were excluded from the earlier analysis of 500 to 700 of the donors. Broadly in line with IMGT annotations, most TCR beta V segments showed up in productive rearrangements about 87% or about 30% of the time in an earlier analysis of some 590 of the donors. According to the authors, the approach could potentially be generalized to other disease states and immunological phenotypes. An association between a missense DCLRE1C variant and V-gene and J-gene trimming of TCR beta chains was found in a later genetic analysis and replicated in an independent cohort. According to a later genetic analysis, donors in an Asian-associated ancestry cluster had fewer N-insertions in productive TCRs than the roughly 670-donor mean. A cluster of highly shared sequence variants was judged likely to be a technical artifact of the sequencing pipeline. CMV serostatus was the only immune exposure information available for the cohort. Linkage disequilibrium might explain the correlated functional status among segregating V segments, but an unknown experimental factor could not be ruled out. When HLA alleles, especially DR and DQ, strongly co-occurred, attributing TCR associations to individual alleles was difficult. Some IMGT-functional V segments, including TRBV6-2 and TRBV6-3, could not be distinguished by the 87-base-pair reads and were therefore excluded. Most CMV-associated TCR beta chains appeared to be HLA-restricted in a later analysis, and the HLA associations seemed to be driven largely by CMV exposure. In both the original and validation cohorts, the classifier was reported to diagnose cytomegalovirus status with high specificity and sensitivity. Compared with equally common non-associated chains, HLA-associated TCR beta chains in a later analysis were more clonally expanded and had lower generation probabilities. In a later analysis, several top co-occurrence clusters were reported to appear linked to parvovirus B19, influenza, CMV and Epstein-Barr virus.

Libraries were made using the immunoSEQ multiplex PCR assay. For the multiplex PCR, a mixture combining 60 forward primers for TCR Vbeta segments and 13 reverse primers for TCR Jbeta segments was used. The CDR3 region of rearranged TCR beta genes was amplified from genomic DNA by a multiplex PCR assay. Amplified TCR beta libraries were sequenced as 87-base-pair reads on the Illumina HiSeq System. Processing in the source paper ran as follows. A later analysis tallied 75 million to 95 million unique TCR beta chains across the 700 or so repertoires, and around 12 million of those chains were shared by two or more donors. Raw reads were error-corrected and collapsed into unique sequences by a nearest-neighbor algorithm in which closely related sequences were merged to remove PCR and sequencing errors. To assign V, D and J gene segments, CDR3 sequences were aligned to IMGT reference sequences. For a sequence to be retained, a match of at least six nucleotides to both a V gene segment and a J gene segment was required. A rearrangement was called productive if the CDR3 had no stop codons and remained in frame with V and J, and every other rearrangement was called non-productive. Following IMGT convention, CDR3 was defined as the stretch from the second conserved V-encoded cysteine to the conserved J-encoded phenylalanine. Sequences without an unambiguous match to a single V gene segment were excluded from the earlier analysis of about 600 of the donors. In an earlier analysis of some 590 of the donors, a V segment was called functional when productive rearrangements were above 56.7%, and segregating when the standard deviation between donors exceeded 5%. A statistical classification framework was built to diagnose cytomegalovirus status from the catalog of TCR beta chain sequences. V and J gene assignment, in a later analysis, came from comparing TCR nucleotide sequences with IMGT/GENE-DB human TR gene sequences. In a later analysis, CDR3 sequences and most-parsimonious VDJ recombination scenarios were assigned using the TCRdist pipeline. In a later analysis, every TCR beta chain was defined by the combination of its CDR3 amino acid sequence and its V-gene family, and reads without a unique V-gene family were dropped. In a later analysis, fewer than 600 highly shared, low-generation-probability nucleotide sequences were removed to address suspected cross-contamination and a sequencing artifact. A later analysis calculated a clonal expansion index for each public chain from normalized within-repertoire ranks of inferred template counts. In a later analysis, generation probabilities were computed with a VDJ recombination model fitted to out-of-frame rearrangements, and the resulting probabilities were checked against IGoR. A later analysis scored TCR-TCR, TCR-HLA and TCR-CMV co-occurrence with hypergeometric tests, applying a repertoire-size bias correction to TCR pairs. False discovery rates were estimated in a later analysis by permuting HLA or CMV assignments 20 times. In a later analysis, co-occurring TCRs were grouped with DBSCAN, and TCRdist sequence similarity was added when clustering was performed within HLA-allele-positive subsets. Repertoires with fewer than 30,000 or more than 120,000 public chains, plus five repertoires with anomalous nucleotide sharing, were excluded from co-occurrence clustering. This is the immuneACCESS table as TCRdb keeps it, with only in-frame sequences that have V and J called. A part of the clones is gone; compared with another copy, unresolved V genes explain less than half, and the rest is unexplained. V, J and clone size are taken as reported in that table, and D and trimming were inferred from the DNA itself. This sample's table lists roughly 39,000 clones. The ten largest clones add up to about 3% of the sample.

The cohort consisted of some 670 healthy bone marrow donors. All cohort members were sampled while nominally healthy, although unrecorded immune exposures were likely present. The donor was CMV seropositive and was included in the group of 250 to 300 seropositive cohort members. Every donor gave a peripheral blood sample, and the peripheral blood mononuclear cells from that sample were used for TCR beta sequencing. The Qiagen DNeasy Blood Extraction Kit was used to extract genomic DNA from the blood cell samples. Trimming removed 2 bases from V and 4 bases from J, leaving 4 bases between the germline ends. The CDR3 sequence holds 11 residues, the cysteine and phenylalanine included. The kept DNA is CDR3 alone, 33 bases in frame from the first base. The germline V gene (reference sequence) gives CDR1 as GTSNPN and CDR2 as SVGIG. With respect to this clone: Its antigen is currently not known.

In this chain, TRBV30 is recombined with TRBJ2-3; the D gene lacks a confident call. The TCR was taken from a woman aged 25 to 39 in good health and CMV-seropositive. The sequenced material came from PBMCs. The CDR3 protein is CAWSQADTQYF. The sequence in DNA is TGTGCCTGGAGTCAGGCAGATACGCAGTATTTT.